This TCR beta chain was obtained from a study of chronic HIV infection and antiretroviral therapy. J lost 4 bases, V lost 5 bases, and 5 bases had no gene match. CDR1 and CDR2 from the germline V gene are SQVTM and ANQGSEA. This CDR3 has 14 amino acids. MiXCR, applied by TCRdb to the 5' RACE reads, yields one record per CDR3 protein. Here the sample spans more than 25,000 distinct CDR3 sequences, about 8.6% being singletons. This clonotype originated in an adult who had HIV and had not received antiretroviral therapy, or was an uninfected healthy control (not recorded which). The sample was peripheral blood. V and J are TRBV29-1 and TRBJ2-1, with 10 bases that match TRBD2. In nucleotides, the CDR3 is TGCAGCGTTTCACTAGCGGGATTTTACAATGAGCAGTTCTTC. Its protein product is CSVSLAGFYNEQFF.